The T cell receptor (beta chain) described here comes from a study of blood T cell repertoires in COVID-19. Study context: The origin of the acute and convalescent COVID-19 samples was the United States, Italy and Spain. Nucleic acid was either cDNA or gDNA, and it came from T cells, B-cell-depleted T cells, or PBMCs.

Germline V gene data show CDR1 as LGHDT and CDR2 as YNNKEL (reference sequence). This CDR3 has 15 residues. V lost 0 bases, J lost 4 bases, and 5 bases stayed unmatched. Generated by immunoSEQ multiplex PCR, the TCRdb table keeps only in-frame clones and is missing some. The top ten hold around 1.2% of the sample, which has a few hundred thousand clones, about nine tenths seen once. The sequencing sample was made of PBMCs or T cells enriched from blood (not recorded which). This chain joins TRBV3-1 (or the pseudogene TRBV3-2) and TRBJ1-1, with TRBD1 matching 7 bases. This receptor was taken from a woman in her thirties or forties with acute COVID-19. This chain's CDR3 is CASSQDRGTVTEAFF. As DNA, the CDR3 is TGTGCCAGCAGCCAAGACCGGGGGACAGTCACTGAAGCTTTCTTT.